This TCR beta chain stems from a study of blood T cell repertoires in COVID-19. Study-level information: Whether acute or convalescent, the COVID-19 samples came from the United States, Italy and Spain. In each case, the material was cDNA or gDNA derived from T cells, B-cell-depleted T cells, or PBMCs.

Ages ranged from roughly 18 to 95 years, with residence in some 25 US areas. Germline V CDR1 and CDR2: SEHNR, FQNEAQ (reference sequence). The length of the CDR3 is 14 residues. V was clipped by 3 bases and J by 3 bases; unmatched bases: 1. How the authors handled the data: Reference gene primer amplification in the assay estimated nucleated cell counts. Profiling relied on immunoSEQ multiplex PCR, and the TCRdb table lists in-frame clones only, not all of them. V and J calls and clone size are copied from that table; D and trimming were computed from the DNA. The table records hundreds of thousands of clones, around nine tenths of them present only once.

The sample taken for sequencing was PBMCs or T cells enriched from blood (not recorded which). The TCR comes from a young woman with acute COVID-19. The rearrangement joins TRBV7-9 to TRBJ1-5, with 8 nucleotides matching TRBD1. The CDR3 loop is CASSLGQVNQPQHF. CDR3 in DNA: TGTGCCAGCAGCTTGGGACAGGTCAATCAGCCCCAGCATTTT. Combining the CDR3 with reference TRBV7-9 and TRBJ1-5 gives the whole variable domain DTGVSQNPRHKITKRGQNVTFRCDPISEHNRLYWYRQTLGQGPEFLTYFQNEAQLEKSRLLSDRFSAERPKGSFSTLEIQRTEQGDSAMYLCASSLGQVNQPQHFGDGTRLSIL.